The 9 T cell receptor beta chains below were found in one sample sequenced in a study of blood T cell repertoires in COVID-19. Clones were read by immunoSEQ multiplex PCR, and TCRdb kept only the in-frame ones, dropping some. This sample has some 130,000 clones, with about 89% found just once. Sequenced material: peripheral blood. Receptors originate from a man aged 55 to 70 with COVID-19, enrolled during active disease.

The V and J genes are TRBV20-1 and TRBJ1-5; D gene ambiguous. The CDR3 has 14 residues. Trimming pared 3 bases from V and 0 bases from J, leaving 9 bases between. Germline-derived CDR1 and CDR2 are DFQATT and SNEGSKA (reference sequence). The CDR3 sequence: CSASTGYSNQPQHF. Here the CDR3 DNA reads TGCAGTGCTAGTACGGGATATAGCAATCAGCCCCAGCATTTT.

This clone was counted a single time. The chain is built from TRBV4-1 and TRBJ1-1, with no clear D. Per germline, CDR1 MGHRA and CDR2 YSYEKL. Trimming left V 1 base short and J 4 bases short, with 16 bases between. The CDR3 is made up of 16 amino acids. CDR3: CASSQAPSADFTEAFF. The DNA of the CDR3 is TGCGCCAGCAGCCAAGCCCCCTCGGCGGACTTCACTGAAGCTTTCTTT.

This sequence joins TRBV5-1 and TRBJ2-2, with D perhaps TRBD1 (5 bases). With 4 bases removed from V and 5 bases from J, the gap between germline ends came to 15 bases. Per the germline V gene, CDR1 is SGHRS and CDR2 is YFSETQ. CDR3 length equals 15 residues. CDR3 in DNA: TGCGCCAGCAGCCTTACAGGACCTCTAACCGGGGAGCTGTTTTTT. It translates to CASSLTGPLTGELFF.

This clone was counted a single time. The chain is built from TRBV9 and TRBJ1-1; unclear D gene. The CDR3 spans 15 residues. V was trimmed by 0 bases and J by 0 bases, leaving 9 bases between them. CDR1 is SGDLS and CDR2 is YYNGEE in the germline V gene. The CDR3 region is CASSVVSGMNTEAFF. DNA for the CDR3: TGTGCCAGCAGCGTAGTTTCCGGGATGAACACTGAAGCTTTCTTT.

The chain carries TRBV11-1 and TRBJ1-2, with D uncertain. V was clipped by 5 bases and J by 8 bases, with 12 bases between them. Looked up from germline, CDR1 is SGHAT and CDR2 is FQDESV (reference sequence). The CDR3 is 12 amino acids. The CDR3 nucleotides are TGTGCCAGCAGCCCTGCACGAGGGGGCTACACCTTC. It specifies CASSPARGGYTF.

The rearrangement joins TRBV3-1 (or the pseudogene TRBV3-2) to TRBJ2-3, with 9 bases fitting TRBD2. After removal of 1 base from V and 0 bases from J, the junction contained 8 bases not matched to a gene. The CDR3 has 18 residues. Germline V gene lookup returns CDR1 LGHDT and CDR2 YNNKEL (reference sequence). The CDR3, as DNA: TGTGCCAGCAGCCAAGCCTGGGGCGGGGGGGCTAGCACAGATACGCAGTATTTT. Protein: CASSQAWGGGASTDTQYF.

The chain recombines TRBV5-1 with TRBJ2-5, with D tentatively TRBD2 (6 bases). Between the trimmed V and J ends, which lost 4 bases and 3 bases, there was a span of 13 bases. Germline CDR1 SGHRS, CDR2 YFSETQ. This CDR3 contains 14 residues. CDR3 residues: CASSPGTGEETQYF. DNA for the CDR3: TGCGCCAGCAGCCCAGGGACTGGCGAAGAGACCCAGTACTTC.

The chain has TRBV18 and TRBJ2-2; 10 positions match TRBD1. The CDR3 runs to 15 residues. The V gene end was trimmed by 2 bases and the J gene end by 5 bases; junction bases not matched to a gene: 2. In germline, CDR1 is KGHSH, CDR2 LQKENI. Written as DNA, the CDR3 is TGTGCCAGCTCACCAGGGACAGGGGATACCGGGGAGCTGTTTTTT. Translation gives CASSPGTGDTGELFF.

This chain connects TRBV5-5 to TRBJ2-1; a weak D match, TRBD1 (7 bases). In germline, CDR1 is SGHKS, CDR2 YYEKEE (reference sequence). Trimming shortened V by 4 bases and J by 0 bases, and 11 bases separated the two germline ends. The CDR3 is 15 amino acids. CDR3 in amino acids: CASSAGGSSYNEQFF. CDR3 nucleotide sequence: TGTGCCAGCAGCGCAGGGGGGAGCTCCTACAATGAGCAGTTCTTC.